Listed below are T cell receptor beta chains from one sample, sequenced in a study of OX40 agonist ivuxolimab in advanced cancers. Using immunoSEQ multiplex PCR, the repertoire was profiled, and TCRdb retains in-frame clones only, with some absent. The sample lists fewer than 85,000 clones; around 83% were seen once. The sample consisted of CD4+ or CD8+ T cells sorted from blood, taken in a trial of the OX40 agonist ivuxolimab. The receptors were sampled from an adult with an advanced solid tumor such as melanoma, head and neck, liver or kidney cancer. Both conserved end residues are part of each CDR3. Each record gives: V gene, clone size, CDR3 protein. Clone sizes are given selectively: once, few, many, or a class where the clone is expanded.

TRBV7-3,NA,CASSQNREPGELFF
TRBV4-2,NA,CASSSLAGGTDTQYF
TRBV19,NA,CASSNRDTEAFF
TRBV5-1,NA,CASKAGIATNEKLFF
TRBV6-5,NA,CASRRRGSQGNEQFF
TRBV7-3,NA,CASSPGQSTNEKLFF
TRBV29-1,NA,CSVGATTGANVLTF
TRBV7-2,NA,CASSLGAENYGYTF
TRBV5-1,once,CASSLALAGDGADTQYF
TRBV19,NA,CASSGQGVYEQFF
TRBV6-5,NA,CASTTDRSYEQYF
TRBV10-3,NA,CAIRTGTAYEQYF
TRBV29-1,few,CSVERDPSLYGYTF
TRBV13,once,CASSLRGGGGANVLTF
TRBV6-5,NA,CASRILGTGSGYTF
TRBV9,NA,CASSVASNTEAFF
TRBV11-2,NA,CASSLDLTSGSLTDTQYF
TRBV6-5,NA,CASGLRVNSPLHF
TRBV6-1,NA,CASSEGVRGAYNEQFF
TRBV5-1,NA,CASSLEGLAGDTNF
TRBV10-3,NA,CAISESGQVNIQYF
TRBV6-6,NA,CASSYSRNYEQYF
TRBV18,NA,CASSSGQAGELFF
TRBV19,NA,CATGPPNYGYTF
TRBV30,NA,CAWNLQGQWGLEQYF
TRBV9,NA,CASSPLPDGANVLTF
TRBV2,NA,CASSVRVEGGYTF
TRBV2,NA,CASSGQGGFQPQHF
TRBV18,once,CASSQGQAYSYEQYF
TRBV21-1,NA,CASSTPGHLNTEAFF
TRBV19,NA,CASSIGGRAQETQYF
TRBV30,NA,CAWMQLAFTDTQYF
TRBV5-5,NA,CASSPEGRVVTGELFF
TRBV10-3,NA,CAISESGRGEQYF
TRBV9,NA,CASTAVRCRSSYNSPLHF
TRBV18,NA,CASSPPMVNPYEQYF
TRBV29-1,NA,CSVGGQGGTGELFF
TRBV11-3,NA,CASSLVGRANSPLHF
TRBV19,NA,CASSREQDNYGYTF
TRBV29-1,NA,CSAARQGIYTEAFF
TRBV7-3,once,CASSFRGNTEAFF